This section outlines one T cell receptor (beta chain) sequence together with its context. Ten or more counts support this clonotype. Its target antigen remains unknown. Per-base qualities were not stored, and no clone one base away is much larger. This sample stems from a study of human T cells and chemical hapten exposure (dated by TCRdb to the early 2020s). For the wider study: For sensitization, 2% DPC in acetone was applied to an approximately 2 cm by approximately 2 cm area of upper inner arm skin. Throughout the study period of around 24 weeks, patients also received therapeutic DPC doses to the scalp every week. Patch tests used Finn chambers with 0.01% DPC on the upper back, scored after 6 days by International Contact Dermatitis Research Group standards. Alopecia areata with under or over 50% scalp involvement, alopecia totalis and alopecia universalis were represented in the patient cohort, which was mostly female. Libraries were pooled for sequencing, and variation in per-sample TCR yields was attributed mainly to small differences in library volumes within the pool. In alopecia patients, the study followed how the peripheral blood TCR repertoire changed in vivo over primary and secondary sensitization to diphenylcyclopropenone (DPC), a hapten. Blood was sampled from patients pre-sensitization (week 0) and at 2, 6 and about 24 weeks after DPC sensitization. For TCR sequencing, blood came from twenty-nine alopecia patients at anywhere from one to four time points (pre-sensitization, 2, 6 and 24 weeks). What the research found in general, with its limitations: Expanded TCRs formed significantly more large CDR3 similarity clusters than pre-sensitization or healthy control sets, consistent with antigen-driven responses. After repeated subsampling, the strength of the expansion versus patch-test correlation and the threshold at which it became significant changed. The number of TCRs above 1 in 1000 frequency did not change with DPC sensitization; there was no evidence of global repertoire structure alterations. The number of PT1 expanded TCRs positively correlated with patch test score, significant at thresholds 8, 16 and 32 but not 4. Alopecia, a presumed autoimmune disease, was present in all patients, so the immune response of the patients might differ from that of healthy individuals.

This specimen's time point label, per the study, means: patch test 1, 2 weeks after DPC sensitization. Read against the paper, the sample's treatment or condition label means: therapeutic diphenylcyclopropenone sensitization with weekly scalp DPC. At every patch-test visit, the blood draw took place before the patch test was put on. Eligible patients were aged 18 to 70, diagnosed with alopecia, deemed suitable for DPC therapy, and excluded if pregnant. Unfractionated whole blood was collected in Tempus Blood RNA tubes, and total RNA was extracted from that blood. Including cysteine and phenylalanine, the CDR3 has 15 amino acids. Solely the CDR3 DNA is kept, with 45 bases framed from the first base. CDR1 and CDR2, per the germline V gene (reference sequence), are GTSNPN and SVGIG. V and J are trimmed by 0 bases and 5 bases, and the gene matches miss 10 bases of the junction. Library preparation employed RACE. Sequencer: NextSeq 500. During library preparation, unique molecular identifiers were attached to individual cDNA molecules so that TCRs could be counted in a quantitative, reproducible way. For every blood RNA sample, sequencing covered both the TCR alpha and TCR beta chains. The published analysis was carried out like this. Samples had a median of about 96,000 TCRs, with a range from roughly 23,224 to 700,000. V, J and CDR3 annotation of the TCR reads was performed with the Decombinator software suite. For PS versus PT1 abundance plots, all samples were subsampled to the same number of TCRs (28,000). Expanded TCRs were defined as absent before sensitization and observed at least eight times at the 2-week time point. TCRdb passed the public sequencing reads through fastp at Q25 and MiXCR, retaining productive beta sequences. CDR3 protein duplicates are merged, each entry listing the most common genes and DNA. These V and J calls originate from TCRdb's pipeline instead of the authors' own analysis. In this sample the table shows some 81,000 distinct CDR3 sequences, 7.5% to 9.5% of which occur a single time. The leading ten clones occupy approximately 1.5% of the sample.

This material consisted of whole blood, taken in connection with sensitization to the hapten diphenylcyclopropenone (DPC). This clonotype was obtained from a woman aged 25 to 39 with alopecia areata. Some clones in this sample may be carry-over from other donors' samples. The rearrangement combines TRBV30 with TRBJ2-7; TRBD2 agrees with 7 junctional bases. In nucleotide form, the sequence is TGTGCCTGGAGTGTGATTTACGGACGGGGGGACGAGCAGTACTTC. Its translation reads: CAWSVIYGRGDEQYF.